This T cell receptor (beta chain) was observed in a study of T cells after yellow fever vaccination. This clonotype occurred many times. MiXCR, run by TCRdb on the 5' RACE reads, gives a single entry per CDR3 protein. The data show some 240,000 distinct CDR3 sequences, with 3.6% seen just once and under 20% held by the top ten. The source material was PBMCs, sampled 15 days after the yellow fever booster vaccination. The TCR comes from a man between 18 and 35 years old who received the YFV17D yellow fever vaccine.

CDR3 loop: CASSLEQARAAFF. CDR3 DNA: TGTGCCAGCAGCTTAGAACAGGCCCGTGCTGCTTTCTTT. The rearrangement links TRBV7-8 to TRBJ1-1; tentatively, D is TRBD1 (5 bases). Germline assignment: CDR1 SGHVS and CDR2 FQNEAQ. Trimming left V 1 base short and J 11 bases short, with 14 bases between. The CDR3 consists of 13 residues.